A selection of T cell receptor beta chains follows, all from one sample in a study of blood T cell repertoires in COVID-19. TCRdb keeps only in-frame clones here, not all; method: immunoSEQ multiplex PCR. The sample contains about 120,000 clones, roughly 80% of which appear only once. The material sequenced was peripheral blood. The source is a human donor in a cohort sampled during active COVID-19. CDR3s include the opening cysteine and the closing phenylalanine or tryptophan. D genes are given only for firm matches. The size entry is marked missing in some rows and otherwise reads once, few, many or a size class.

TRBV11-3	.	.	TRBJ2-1	CASSLGQSSYNEQFF	TGTGCCAGCAGCTTAGGACAGAGCTCCTACAATGAGCAGTTCTTC
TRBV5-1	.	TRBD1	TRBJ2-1	CASSLGQGANNEQFF	TGCGCCAGCAGCCTCGGACAGGGGGCGAACAATGAGCAGTTCTTC
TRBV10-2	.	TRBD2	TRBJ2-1	CASSERVAGRNEQFF	TGCGCCAGCAGTGAGCGGGTAGCGGGGAGAAATGAGCAGTTCTTC
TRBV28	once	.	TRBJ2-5	CASSRQDQETQYF	TGTGCCAGCAGTCGACAGGATCAAGAGACCCAGTACTTC
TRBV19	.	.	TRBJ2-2	CASIGHNTGELFF	TGTGCCAGTATTGGACATAACACCGGGGAGCTGTTTTTT
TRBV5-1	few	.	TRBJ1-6	CASSHGTPQPLHF	TGCGCCAGCAGCCATGGGACTCCTCAGCCCCTCCACTTT
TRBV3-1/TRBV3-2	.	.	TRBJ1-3	CASSQDPGFRNTIYF	TGTGCCAGCAGCCAAGATCCGGGGTTTAGAAACACCATATATTTT
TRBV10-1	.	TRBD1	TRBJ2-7	CASSELDRSYEQYF	TGCGCCAGCAGTGAGCTGGACAGGAGCTACGAGCAGTACTTC
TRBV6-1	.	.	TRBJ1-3	CASSEGNGAGNTIYF	TGTGCCAGCAGTGAAGGCAACGGGGCTGGAAACACCATATATTTT
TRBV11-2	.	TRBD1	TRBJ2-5	CASSFTGAQETQYF	TGTGCCAGCAGCTTTACAGGGGCACAAGAGACCCAGTACTTC
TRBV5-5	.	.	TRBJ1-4	CASSLRGRLATNEKLFF	TGTGCCAGCAGCTTGCGTGGCAGACTTGCAACTAATGAAAAACTGTTTTTT
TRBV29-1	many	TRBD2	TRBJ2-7	CSVGGEGGTYEQYF	TGCAGCGTTGGGGGAGAGGGAGGGACCTACGAGCAGTACTTC
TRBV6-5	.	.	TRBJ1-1	CAMSTEMNTEAFF	TGTGCCATGTCGACAGAGATGAACACTGAAGCTTTCTTT
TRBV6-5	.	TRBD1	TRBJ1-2	CASSYSLTGGGGYTF	TGTGCCAGCAGTTATTCCCTCACAGGGGGAGGCGGCTACACCTTC
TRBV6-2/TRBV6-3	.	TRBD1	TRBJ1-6	CASSYSRDRPLSSYNSPLHF	TGTGCCAGCAGTTACTCGAGGGACAGGCCCTTGAGCTCCTATAATTCACCCCTCCACTTT
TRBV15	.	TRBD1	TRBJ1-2	CATSRDRGSNYGYTF	TGTGCCACCAGCAGAGACAGGGGGTCTAACTATGGCTACACCTTC
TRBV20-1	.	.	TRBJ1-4	CSAPSNEKLFF	TGCAGTGCTCCCAGTAATGAAAAACTGTTTTTT
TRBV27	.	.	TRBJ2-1	CASSLQTTYNEQFF	TGTGCCAGCAGTTTACAAACAACCTACAATGAGCAGTTCTTC
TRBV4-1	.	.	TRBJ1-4	CASSQDVYLRPLELEKLFF	TGCGCCAGCAGCCAAGATGTGTACCTTAGGCCCTTGGAGCTTGAAAAACTGTTTTTT
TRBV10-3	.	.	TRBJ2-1	CAIRESGGGVNNEQFF	TGTGCCATCAGGGAAAGTGGAGGGGGCGTCAACAATGAGCAGTTCTTC
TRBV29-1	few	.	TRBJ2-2	CSVGGRGGELFF	TGCAGCGTAGGTGGTCGCGGCGGGGAGCTGTTTTTT
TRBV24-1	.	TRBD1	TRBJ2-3	CATSYSGDRGWGTDTQYF	TGTGCCACCAGTTATAGCGGGGACAGGGGTTGGGGCACAGATACGCAGTATTTT
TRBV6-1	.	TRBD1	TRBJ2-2	CASSDLGQGALRELFF	TGTGCCAGCAGTGATTTAGGGCAGGGGGCCCTCCGGGAGCTGTTTTTT
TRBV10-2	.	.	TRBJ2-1	CASSRQGGWINEQFF	TGCGCCAGCAGTAGACAGGGAGGTTGGATAAATGAGCAGTTCTTC
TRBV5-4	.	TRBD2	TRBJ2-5	CASSHGLARQETQYF	TGTGCCAGCAGCCATGGACTAGCCAGGCAAGAGACCCAGTACTTC
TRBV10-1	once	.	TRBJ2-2	CASSGAAGASGELFF	TGCGCCAGCAGTGGGGCGGCAGGGGCATCCGGGGAGCTGTTTTTT
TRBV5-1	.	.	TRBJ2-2	CASSPNLENTGELFF	TGCGCCAGCAGCCCGAACCTAGAGAACACCGGGGAGCTGTTTTTT
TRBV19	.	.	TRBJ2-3	CASSRGGAGNTDTQYF	TGTGCCAGTAGCCGGGGAGGCGCGGGTAACACAGATACGCAGTATTTT
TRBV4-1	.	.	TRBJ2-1	CASSLSGPRSGRGSYNEQFF	TGCGCCAGCAGCCTAAGTGGGCCGAGGTCGGGCAGGGGATCCTACAATGAGCAGTTCTTC
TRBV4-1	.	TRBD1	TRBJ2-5	CASSQSGTGVSETQYF	TGCGCCAGCAGCCAATCCGGGACAGGCGTGAGCGAGACCCAGTACTTC
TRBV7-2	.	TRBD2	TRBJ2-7	CASSAGLAGGFEQYF	TGTGCCAGCAGCGCGGGACTAGCGGGGGGGTTCGAGCAGTACTTC
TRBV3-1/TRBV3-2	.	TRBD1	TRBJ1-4	CASSQLQGAGEKLFF	TGTGCCAGCAGCCAGCTACAGGGGGCAGGAGAAAAACTGTTTTTT
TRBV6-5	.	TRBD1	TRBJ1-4	CASRLTGPGEKLFF	TGTGCCAGCAGGCTGACAGGGCCCGGTGAAAAACTGTTTTTT
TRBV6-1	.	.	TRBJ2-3	CASGPITDTQYF	TGTGCCAGCGGGCCGATTACCGATACGCAGTATTTT
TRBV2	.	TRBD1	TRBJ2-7	CASSDRGPYEQYF	TGTGCCAGCAGTGACAGGGGGCCCTACGAGCAGTACTTC
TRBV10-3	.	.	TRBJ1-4	CAISERPGGNEKLFF	TGTGCCATCAGTGAAAGGCCGGGGGGTAATGAAAAACTGTTTTTT
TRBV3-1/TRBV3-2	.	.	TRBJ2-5	CASSQEDRQGETQYF	TGTGCCAGCAGCCAAGAGGATCGACAAGGAGAGACCCAGTACTTC
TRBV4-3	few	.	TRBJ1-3	CASSPSVGDTIYF	TGCGCCAGCAGCCCGTCCGTCGGAGACACCATATATTTT
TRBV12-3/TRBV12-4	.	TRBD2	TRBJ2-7	CASNGLAGAGQYF	TGTGCCAGCAATGGACTAGCGGGGGCCGGGCAGTACTTC
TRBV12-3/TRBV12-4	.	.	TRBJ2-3	CATRGGSTDTQYF	TGTGCCACGAGGGGGGGGAGCACAGATACGCAGTATTTT
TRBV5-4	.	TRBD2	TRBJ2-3	CASSSVSGGGTDTQYF	TGTGCCAGCAGCTCAGTTAGCGGGGGAGGCACAGATACGCAGTATTTT
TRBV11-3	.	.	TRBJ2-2	CASSSDSKTGELFF	TGTGCCAGCAGCTCGGACTCAAAGACCGGGGAGCTGTTTTTT
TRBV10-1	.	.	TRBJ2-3	CAGYTGAGRGGTDTQYF	TGCGCCGGTTATACGGGGGCAGGGAGGGGGGGCACAGATACGCAGTATTTT
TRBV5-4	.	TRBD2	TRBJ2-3	CASGGGGPPGTSGVDTQYF	TGTGCCAGCGGGGGGGGCGGGCCTCCCGGGACTAGCGGGGTAGATACGCAGTATTTT
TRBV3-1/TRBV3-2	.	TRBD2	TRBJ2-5	CASSQGKTGGLQETQYF	TGTGCCAGCAGCCAAGGAAAAACGGGGGGATTACAAGAGACCCAGTACTTC
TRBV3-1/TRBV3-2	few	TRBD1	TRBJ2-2	CASSQAATGVRNTGELFF	TGTGCCAGCAGCCAAGCAGCGACAGGGGTGAGGAACACCGGGGAGCTGTTTTTT
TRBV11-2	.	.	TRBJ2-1	CASSAGREQFF	TGTGCCAGCAGCGCAGGTAGAGAGCAGTTCTTC